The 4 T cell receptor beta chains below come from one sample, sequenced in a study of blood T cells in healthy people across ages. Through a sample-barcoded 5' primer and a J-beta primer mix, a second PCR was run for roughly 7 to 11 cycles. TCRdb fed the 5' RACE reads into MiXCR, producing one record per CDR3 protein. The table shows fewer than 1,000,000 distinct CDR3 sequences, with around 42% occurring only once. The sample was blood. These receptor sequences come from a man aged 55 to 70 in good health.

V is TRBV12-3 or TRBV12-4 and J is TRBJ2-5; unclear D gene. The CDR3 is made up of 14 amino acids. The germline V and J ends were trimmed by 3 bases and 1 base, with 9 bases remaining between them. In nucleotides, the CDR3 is TGTGCCAGCAGTTTGTCCCAGAGCCAAGAGACCCAGTACTTC. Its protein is CASSLSQSQETQYF.

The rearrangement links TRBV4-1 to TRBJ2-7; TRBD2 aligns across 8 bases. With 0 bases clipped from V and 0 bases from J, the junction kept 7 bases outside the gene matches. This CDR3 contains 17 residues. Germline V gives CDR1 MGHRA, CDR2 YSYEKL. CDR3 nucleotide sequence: TGCGCCAGCAGCCAAGAAATGCGGGGGGCCCTCTCCTACGAGCAGTACTTC. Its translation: CASSQEMRGALSYEQYF.

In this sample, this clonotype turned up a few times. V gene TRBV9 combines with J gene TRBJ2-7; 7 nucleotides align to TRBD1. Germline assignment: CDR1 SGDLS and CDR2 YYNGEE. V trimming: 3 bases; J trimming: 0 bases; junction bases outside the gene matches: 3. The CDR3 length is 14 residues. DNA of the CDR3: TGTGCCAGCAGCGGACAGGGTAACTCCTACGAGCAGTACTTC. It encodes CASSGQGNSYEQYF. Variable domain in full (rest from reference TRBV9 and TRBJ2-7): DSGVTQTPKHLITATGQRVTLRCSPRSGDLSVYWYQQSLDQGLQFLIQYYNGEERAKGNILERFSAQQFPDLHSELNLSSLELGDSALYFCASSGQGNSYEQYFGPGTRLTVT.

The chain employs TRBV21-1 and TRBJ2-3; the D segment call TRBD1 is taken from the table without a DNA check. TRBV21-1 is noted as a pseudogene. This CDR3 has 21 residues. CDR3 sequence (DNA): TGTGCCAGCAGCAAACCAACGCCGTGGTTTTTCAGGGGGTGGTACACAGATACGCAGTATTTT. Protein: CASSKPTPWFFRGWYTDTQYF.